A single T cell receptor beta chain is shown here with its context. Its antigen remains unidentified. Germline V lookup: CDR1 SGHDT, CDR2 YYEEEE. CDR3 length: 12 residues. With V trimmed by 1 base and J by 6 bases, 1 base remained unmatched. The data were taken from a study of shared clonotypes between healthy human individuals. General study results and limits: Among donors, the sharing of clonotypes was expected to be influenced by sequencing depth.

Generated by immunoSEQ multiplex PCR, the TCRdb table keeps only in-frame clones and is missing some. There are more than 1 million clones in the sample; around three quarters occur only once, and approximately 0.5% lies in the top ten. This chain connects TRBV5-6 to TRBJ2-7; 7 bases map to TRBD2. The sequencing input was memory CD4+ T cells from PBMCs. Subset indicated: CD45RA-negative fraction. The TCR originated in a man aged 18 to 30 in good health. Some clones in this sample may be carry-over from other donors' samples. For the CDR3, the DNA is TGTGCCAGCAGCTTGAGCGGGACCGAGCAGTACTTC. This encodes CASSLSGTEQYF.